This T cell receptor (beta chain) was profiled in a study of PD-1 blockade in classical Hodgkin lymphoma. Study-wide results and caveats: Exclusion was applied to patients who started nivolumab under 1 year after ASCT.

CDR1 and CDR2 from the germline V gene are SGHDT and YYEEEE. V gave up 4 bases and J gave up 7 bases, with 22 bases separating them. This CDR3 has 16 amino acids. Assay used: immunoSEQ multiplex PCR; TCRdb lists only in-frame clones, some missing. The table records 99,000 or so clones, roughly nine tenths of them present only once. A note on this clone: Antigen unknown.

Specified time point: cycle 4 day 1 (C4D1), after 6 weeks of nivolumab. After autologous stem cell transplantation all patients relapsed, and prior brentuximab vedotin exposure differed between cohorts. The source was peripheral blood mononuclear cells (PBMCs), collected before the fourth cycle of nivolumab. The source of this sequence is a human donor with classical Hodgkin lymphoma. The chain links TRBV5-6 to TRBJ2-3; perhaps TRBD2 as D (6 bases). The CDR3, as DNA: TGTGCCAGCAGCCCCGGGGTGGCTAGCGCAGTCTATACGCAGTATTTT. This encodes CASSPGVASAVYTQYF.